These 26 T cell receptor beta chains share one sample of origin, sequenced in a study of T-cell reconstitution after alpha-beta-depleted transplantation in children. Construction of the TCRbeta library involved unique molecular identifiers. TCRdb itself ran the PCR reads through MiXCR, one entry per CDR3 protein. The sample lists about 640,000 distinct CDR3 sequences; over 10% were seen once. The source was PBMCs, mostly from graft donor cells, collected 360 days after TCRalphabeta/CD19-depleted stem cell transplant. These receptors all come from a male patient younger than 18 who had a stem cell transplant for acute myeloid leukemia, so the T cells may come from the graft donor.

V gene TRBV12-3 or TRBV12-4 combines with J gene TRBJ2-4; D call uncertain. The CDR3 is made up of 13 amino acids. The V end lost 6 bases, the J end lost 2 bases, and 8 bases lay between the germline ends. The CDR3 is CASRPMTKNIQYF. The CDR3 DNA reads as TGTGCCAGCAGGCCGATGACCAAAAACATTCAGTACTTC.

This clonotype was seen more than once but under ten times. V is TRBV29-1 and J is TRBJ2-7, with no clear D. This CDR3 is 15 amino acids long. The germline V gene encodes CDR1 SQVTM and CDR2 ANQGSEA. V was pared by 2 bases and J by 2 bases, with 16 bases between. The CDR3 sequence: CSVERWVAGTYEQYF. In DNA form, the CDR3 reads TGCAGCGTTGAAAGGTGGGTAGCTGGAACCTACGAGCAGTACTTC.

This clonotype was recorded a few times. V gene TRBV6-5 combines with J gene TRBJ2-7; D uncertain. Between the trimmed V and J ends, which lost 0 bases and 2 bases, there was a span of 11 bases. Germline CDR1 reads MNHEY; CDR2 reads SVGAGI. This CDR3 comprises 15 residues. The CDR3, as DNA: TGTGCCAGCAGTTACTCGTCGCTGAGTGCCTACGAGCAGTACTTC. Translating it yields CASSYSSLSAYEQYF.

The table lists this clonotype with a few counts. The rearrangement links TRBV10-3 to TRBJ2-1; 10 bases map to TRBD2. Germline CDR1 and CDR2: ENHRY and SYGVKD. After removal of 4 bases from V and 6 bases from J, the junction contained 9 bases not matched to a gene. The CDR3 consists of 16 residues. The CDR3 sequence: CAISGPTSGLGNEQFF. In nucleotides, the CDR3 is TGTGCCATCAGTGGACCGACTAGCGGGCTGGGCAATGAGCAGTTCTTC.

The V call is TRBV20-1, the J call TRBJ1-1, with TRBD1 matching over 8 bases. CDR3 length: 15 amino acids. Germline CDR1 and CDR2: DFQATT and SNEGSKA (reference sequence). Trimming at V came to 1 base and at J to 6 bases, leaving 10 bases not matched to a gene. The CDR3 loop is CSARAWTGYNSEAFF. DNA for the CDR3: TGCAGTGCTAGAGCCTGGACAGGGTATAACTCTGAAGCTTTCTTT.

This clonotype was counted many times. This chain joins TRBV18 and TRBJ2-1; TRBD2 matches at 9 bases. CDR1 is KGHSH, CDR2 LQKENI, per germline. This CDR3 has 17 amino acids. The trim removed 3 bases at V and 2 bases at J, leaving 8 bases unmatched. CDR3 loop: CASSPSLSGRTYNEQFF. The CDR3 DNA sequence: TGTGCCAGCTCACCCTCCCTTAGCGGGAGAACCTACAATGAGCAGTTCTTC.

This clonotype was counted ten times or more. The rearrangement joins TRBV29-1 to TRBJ2-2; D is unresolved. V was trimmed by 7 bases and J by 2 bases, leaving 14 bases between them. The CDR3 has 14 amino acids. Germline assignment: CDR1 SQVTM and CDR2 ANQGSEA. CDR3 coding DNA: TGCAGCGCTCTGAAGGACGCAAACACCGGGGAGCTGTTTTTT. Translating gives CSALKDANTGELFF.

This clonotype was found a few times. This chain links TRBV7-3 with TRBJ2-1; D may be TRBD2 (6 bases). V gave up 5 bases and J gave up 6 bases, with 20 bases separating them. The germline CDR1 and CDR2 sequences are SGHTA and FQGTGA. CDR3 length: 16 residues. Here the CDR3 reads CASSPLAGKFFNEQFF. In DNA form, the CDR3 reads TGTGCCAGCAGCCCCCTGGCGGGAAAATTTTTCAATGAGCAGTTCTTC. Based on the CDR3 plus reference TRBV7-3 and TRBJ2-1, the full variable domain is GAGVSQTPSNKVTEKGKYVELRCDPISGHTALYWYRQSLGQGPEFLIYFQGTGAADDSGLPNDRFFAVRPEGSVSTLKIQRTERGDSAVYLCASSPLAGKFFNEQFFGPGTRLTVL.

This chain connects TRBV3-1 to TRBJ2-7, with 15 bases identical to TRBD2. The germline V gene has CDR1 LGHDT and CDR2 YNNKEL (reference sequence). V shed 4 bases and J 6 bases; nucleotides not matched to a gene: 4. The length of the CDR3 is 15 residues. The CDR3 DNA sequence: TGTGCCAGCAGCCTCGGACTAGCGGGAGGGTCCGAGCAGTACTTC. It yields the protein CASSLGLAGGSEQYF.

V usage is TRBV21-1 and J usage is TRBJ1-6; the D call in the table, TRBD1, was not verified against the DNA. TRBV21-1 counts as a pseudogene. This CDR3 has 15 residues. In DNA, the CDR3 is TGTGCCAGCAGCACACACAGGGACGATAATTCACCCCTCCACTTT. Amino acids: CASSTHRDDNSPLHF.

This clonotype was counted between two and nine times. The CDR3 DNA sequence: TGTGCCAGCAGTTTAGTCCTACGGGACCTAACAGGGACTAATGAAAAACTGTTTTTT. Translating it yields CASSLVLRDLTGTNEKLFF. The chain carries TRBV28 and TRBJ1-4; the D gene is possibly TRBD1 (6 bases). V lost 2 bases to trimming and J lost 2 bases, with 21 bases between them. There are 19 residues in the CDR3. CDR1 and CDR2 from the germline V gene are MDHEN and SYDVKM.

This clonotype was detected only a few times. V and J are TRBV4-3 and TRBJ2-1, with 14 bases lining up with TRBD2. This CDR3 has 17 amino acids. With 3 bases clipped from V and 0 bases from J, the junction kept 1 base outside the gene matches. Germline CDR1 LGHNA, CDR2 YSLEER. CDR3 bases: TGCGCCAGCAGCCAGGGACTAGCGGGAGACTCCTACAATGAGCAGTTCTTC. It encodes CASSQGLAGDSYNEQFF.

The V gene is TRBV12-3 or TRBV12-4, the J gene TRBJ2-5, with 8 bases aligning to TRBD1. CDR3 length: 14 amino acids. The J segment lost 5 bases and the V segment lost 6 bases, leaving 8 bases of the junction unmatched. CDR3 residues: CASSGQGGLETQYF. DNA for the CDR3: TGTGCCAGCAGCGGACAGGGCGGGTTGGAGACCCAGTACTTC.

This clonotype was counted at least ten times. This sequence joins TRBV20-1 and TRBJ1-3; D is unresolved. The V end was cut by 6 bases, the J end by 2 bases, with 11 bases between. Germline assignment: CDR1 DFQATT and CDR2 SNEGSKA (reference sequence). There are 13 residues in the CDR3. CDR3 nucleotide sequence: TGCAGTGCGGGCAGTGGGGCTGGAAACACCATATATTTT. Translated, it gives CSAGSGAGNTIYF.

This clonotype came up many times. The V and J genes are TRBV20-1 and TRBJ2-5; D is possibly TRBD1 (7 bases). Germline values: CDR1 DFQATT, CDR2 SNEGSKA (reference sequence). This CDR3 comprises 15 residues. V shed 1 base and J shed 5 bases, with 17 bases lying between them. In DNA, the CDR3 is TGCAGTGCTAGAGTCCCGGAGGGGGCTGGGGAGACCCAGTACTTC. As protein: CSARVPEGAGETQYF.

This clonotype was detected a few times. The chain is built from TRBV6-5 and TRBJ2-7; 8 nucleotides match TRBD1. This CDR3 has 15 residues. V shed 4 bases and J 0 bases; nucleotides not matched to a gene: 5. Germline V lookup: CDR1 MNHEY, CDR2 SVGAGI. The CDR3 sequence: CASSFGQGYSYEQYF. CDR3 DNA sequence: TGTGCCAGCAGTTTCGGACAGGGTTACTCCTACGAGCAGTACTTC.

This chain connects TRBV24-1 to TRBJ2-1; no firm D call. Germline CDR1 reads KGHDR; CDR2 reads SFDVKD. CDR3 size: 12 residues. The V end was cut by 5 bases, the J end by 8 bases, with 9 bases between. The CDR3 protein is CATSGFGHEQFF. The CDR3, as DNA: TGTGCCACCAGTGGCTTTGGACATGAGCAGTTCTTC.

This clonotype was found many times. V is TRBV27 and J is TRBJ2-7; D is possibly TRBD2 (5 bases). Per germline, CDR1 MNHEY and CDR2 SMNVEV (reference sequence). This CDR3 has 12 residues. V was cut by 0 bases and J by 8 bases, with 8 bases left in between. CDR3 residues: CASSLSLGKQYF. Written as DNA, the CDR3 is TGTGCCAGCAGTTTATCACTCGGGAAGCAGTACTTC.

V gene TRBV28 combines with J gene TRBJ2-1, with 11 bases identical to TRBD1. Germline loops: CDR1 MDHEN, CDR2 SYDVKM. This CDR3 region has 13 residues. Trimming cost V 7 bases and J 14 bases; bases outside gene matches: 10. In nucleotides, the CDR3 is TGTGCCAGCACCCGGACAGGGGGCGGTATAAAGTTCTTC. As protein: CASTRTGGGIKFF.

The V and J genes are TRBV7-2 and TRBJ2-7; TRBD1 matches at 8 bases. The CDR3 totals 17 residues. Germline V gives CDR1 SGHTA, CDR2 FQGNSA. J lost 0 bases, V lost 2 bases, and 9 bases had no gene match. CDR3 bases: TGTGCCAGCAGCTTACCCCCGACAGGGGCCAGCTCCTACGAGCAGTACTTC. It encodes CASSLPPTGASSYEQYF.

This clonotype was recorded a few times. The J gene is TRBJ2-1, the V gene TRBV2; TRBD2 might be the D (5 bases). The CDR3 contains 13 residues. The V gene's germline CDR1 is SNHLY and CDR2 FYNNEI. V lost 6 bases and J lost 12, with 18 bases in between. CDR3 sequence (DNA): TGTGCCAGCAGCCGACTACCGGAATATGGGCAGTTCTTC. It codes for CASSRLPEYGQFF.

This clonotype was seen only a few times. The chain uses TRBV7-9 and TRBJ2-7; either TRBD1 or TRBD2 may supply D (5 bases each). V lost 5 bases, J lost 0 bases, and 20 bases lay in between. CDR1 and CDR2 from the germline V gene are SEHNR and FQNEAQ (reference sequence). This CDR3 has 17 residues. The CDR3 sequence is CASSPPPGTSYSYEQYF. CDR3 DNA sequence: TGTGCCAGCAGCCCCCCGCCAGGGACCTCCTACTCCTACGAGCAGTACTTC.

This clonotype showed up many times. The V call is TRBV6-2 or TRBV6-3, the J call TRBJ2-2; 7 nucleotides align to TRBD2. The germline gives CDR1 MNHEY, CDR2 SVGEGT. The CDR3 sequence is 17 residues long. V trimming: 0 bases; J trimming: 2 bases; junction bases outside the gene matches: 6. The chain's CDR3 is CASSYSSGGLNTGELFF. The DNA for the CDR3 is TGTGCCAGCAGTTACTCATCGGGAGGATTAAACACCGGGGAGCTGTTTTTT.

There are a few counts of this clonotype. This chain uses TRBV18 with TRBJ2-7; tentatively, D is TRBD2 (6 bases). Germline lookup yields CDR1 KGHSH and CDR2 LQKENI. The CDR3 runs 13 residues. Trimming cost V 10 bases and J 3 bases, with 16 bases left between them. The CDR3 sequence is CATQEAGLYEQYF. Written as DNA, the CDR3 is TGTGCCACCCAGGAAGCGGGTCTCTACGAGCAGTACTTC.

This clonotype was seen ten or more times. This rearrangement joins TRBV7-2 to TRBJ2-2; TRBD2 matches 12 bases. The junction had 6 bases not matched to a gene; V was cut back by 5 bases and J by 2 bases. The CDR3 is 17 residues long. From germline, CDR1 is SGHTA and CDR2 FQGNSA. As DNA, the CDR3 is TGTGCCAGCAGCAGCGGACTAGCGGGAATCAACACCGGGGAGCTGTTTTTT. Protein product: CASSSGLAGINTGELFF.

This clonotype was seen a handful of times. The V gene is TRBV20-1, the J gene TRBJ2-7, with D maybe TRBD2 (6 bases). The CDR3 runs to 13 residues. Germline values: CDR1 DFQATT, CDR2 SNEGSKA (reference sequence). Between the trimmed V and J ends, which lost 3 bases and 3 bases, there was a span of 12 bases. CDR3 DNA: TGCAGTGCTAGGGGGGACTCTTACTACGAGCAGTACTTC. This sequence encodes CSARGDSYYEQYF.